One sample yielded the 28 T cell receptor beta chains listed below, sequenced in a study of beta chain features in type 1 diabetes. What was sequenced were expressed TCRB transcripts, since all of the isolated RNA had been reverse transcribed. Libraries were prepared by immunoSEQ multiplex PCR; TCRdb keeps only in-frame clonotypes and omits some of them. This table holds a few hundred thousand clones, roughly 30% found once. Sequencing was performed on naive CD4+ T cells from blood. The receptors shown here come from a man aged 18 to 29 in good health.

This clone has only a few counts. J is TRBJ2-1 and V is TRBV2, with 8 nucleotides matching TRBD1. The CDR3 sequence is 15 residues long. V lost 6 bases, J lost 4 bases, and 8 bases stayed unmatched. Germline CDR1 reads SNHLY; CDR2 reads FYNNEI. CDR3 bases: TGTGCCAGCAGATATAGGACAGGGCCTTACAATGAGCAGTTCTTC. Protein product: CASRYRTGPYNEQFF.

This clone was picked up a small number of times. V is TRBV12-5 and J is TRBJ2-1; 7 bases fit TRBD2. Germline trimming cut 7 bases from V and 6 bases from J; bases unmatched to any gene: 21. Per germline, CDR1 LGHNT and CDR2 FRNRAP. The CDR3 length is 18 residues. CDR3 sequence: CASAYSPLGGQNFNEQFF. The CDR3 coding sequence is TGTGCTAGTGCCTATTCCCCTCTGGGAGGGCAGAATTTCAATGAGCAGTTCTTC.

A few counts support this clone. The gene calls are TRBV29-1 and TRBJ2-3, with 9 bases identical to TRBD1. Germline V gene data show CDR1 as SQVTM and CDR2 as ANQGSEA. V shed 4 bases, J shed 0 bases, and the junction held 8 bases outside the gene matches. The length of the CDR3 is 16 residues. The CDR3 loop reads CSVGDRVFASTDTQYF. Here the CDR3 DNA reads TGCAGCGTTGGGGACAGGGTGTTCGCCAGCACAGATACGCAGTATTTT.

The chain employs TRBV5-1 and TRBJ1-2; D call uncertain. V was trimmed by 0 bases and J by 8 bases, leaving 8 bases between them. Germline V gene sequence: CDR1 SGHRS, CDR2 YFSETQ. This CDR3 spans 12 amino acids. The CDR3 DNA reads TGCGCCAGCAGCTTGGCAGGAAGGGGCTACACCTTC. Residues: CASSLAGRGYTF.

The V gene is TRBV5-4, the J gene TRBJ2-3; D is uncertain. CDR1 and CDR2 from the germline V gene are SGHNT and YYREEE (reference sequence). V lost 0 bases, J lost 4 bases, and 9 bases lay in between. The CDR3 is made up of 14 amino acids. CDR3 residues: CASSLEVGPDTQYF. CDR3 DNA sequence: TGTGCCAGCAGCTTGGAAGTAGGACCAGATACGCAGTATTTT.

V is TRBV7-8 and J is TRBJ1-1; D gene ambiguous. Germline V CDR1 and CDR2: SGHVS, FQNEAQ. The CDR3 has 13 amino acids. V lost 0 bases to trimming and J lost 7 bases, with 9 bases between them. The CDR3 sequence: CASSLAKIYEAFF. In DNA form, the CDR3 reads TGTGCCAGCAGCTTAGCGAAGATCTATGAAGCTTTCTTT.

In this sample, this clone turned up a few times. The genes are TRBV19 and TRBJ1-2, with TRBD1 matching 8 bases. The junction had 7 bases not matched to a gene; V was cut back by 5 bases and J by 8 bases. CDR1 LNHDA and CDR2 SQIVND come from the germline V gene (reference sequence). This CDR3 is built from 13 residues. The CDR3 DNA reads TGTGCCAGTAGTCGCCAGGGGGCAATGGGCTACACCTTC. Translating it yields CASSRQGAMGYTF.

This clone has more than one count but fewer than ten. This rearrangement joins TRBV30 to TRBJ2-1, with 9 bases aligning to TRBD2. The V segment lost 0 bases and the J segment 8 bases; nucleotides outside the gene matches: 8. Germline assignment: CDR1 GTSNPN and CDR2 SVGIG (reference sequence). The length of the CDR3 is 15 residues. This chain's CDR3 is CAWSVMGLARDEQFF. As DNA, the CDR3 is TGTGCCTGGAGTGTAATGGGACTAGCAAGGGATGAGCAGTTCTTC. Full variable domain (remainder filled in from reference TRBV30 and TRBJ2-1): SQTIHQWPATLVQPVGSPLSLECTVEGTSNPNLYWYRQAAGRGLQLLFYSVGIGQISSEVPQNLSASRPQDRQFILSSKKLLLSDSGFYLCAWSVMGLARDEQFFGPGTRLTVL.

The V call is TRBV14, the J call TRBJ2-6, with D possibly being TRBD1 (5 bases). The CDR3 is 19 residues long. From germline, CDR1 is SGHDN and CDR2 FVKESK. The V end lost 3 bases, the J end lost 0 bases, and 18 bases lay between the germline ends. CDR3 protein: CASSQSRRQSYSGANVLTF. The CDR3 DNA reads TGTGCCAGCAGCCAGAGTCGGCGACAGAGCTACTCTGGGGCCAACGTCCTGACTTTC. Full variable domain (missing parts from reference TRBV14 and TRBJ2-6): EAGVTQFPSHSVIEKGQTVTLRCDPISGHDNLYWYRRVMGKEIKFLLHFVKESKQDESGMPNNRFLAERTGGTYSTLKVQPAELEDSGVYFCASSQSRRQSYSGANVLTFGAGSRLTVL.

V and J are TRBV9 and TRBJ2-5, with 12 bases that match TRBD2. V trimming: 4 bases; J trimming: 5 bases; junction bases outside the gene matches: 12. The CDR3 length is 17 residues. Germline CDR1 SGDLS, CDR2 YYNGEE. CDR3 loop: CASSSSYRLAGEETQYF. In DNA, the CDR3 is TGTGCCAGCAGCTCATCCTATCGACTAGCGGGAGAGGAGACCCAGTACTTC.

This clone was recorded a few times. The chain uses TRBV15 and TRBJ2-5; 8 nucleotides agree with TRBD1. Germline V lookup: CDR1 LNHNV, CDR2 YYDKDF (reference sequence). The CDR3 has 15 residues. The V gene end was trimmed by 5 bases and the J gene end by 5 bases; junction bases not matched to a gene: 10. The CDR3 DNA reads TGTGCCACCAGCTACCAGCGGACAGGGTGGGAGACCCAGTACTTC. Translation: CATSYQRTGWETQYF.

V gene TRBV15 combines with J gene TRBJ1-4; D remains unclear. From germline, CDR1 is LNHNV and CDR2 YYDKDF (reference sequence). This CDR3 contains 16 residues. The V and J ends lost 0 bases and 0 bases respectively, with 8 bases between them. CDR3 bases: TGTGCCACCAGCAGAGATTGGCGCGCAACTAATGAAAAACTGTTTTTT. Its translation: CATSRDWRATNEKLFF.

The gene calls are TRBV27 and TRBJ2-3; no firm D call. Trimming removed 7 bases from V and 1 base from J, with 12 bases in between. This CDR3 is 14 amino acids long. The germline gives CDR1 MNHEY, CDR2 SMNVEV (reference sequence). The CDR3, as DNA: TGTGCCAGCACCCTAGGTATAGGCACAGATACGCAGTATTTT. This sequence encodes CASTLGIGTDTQYF.

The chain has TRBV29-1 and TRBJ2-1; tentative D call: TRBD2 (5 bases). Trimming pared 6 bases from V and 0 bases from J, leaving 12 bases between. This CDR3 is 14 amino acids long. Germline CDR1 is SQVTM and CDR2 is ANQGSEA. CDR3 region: CSVEGWSSYNEQFF. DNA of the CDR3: TGCAGCGTCGAGGGCTGGAGCTCCTACAATGAGCAGTTCTTC.

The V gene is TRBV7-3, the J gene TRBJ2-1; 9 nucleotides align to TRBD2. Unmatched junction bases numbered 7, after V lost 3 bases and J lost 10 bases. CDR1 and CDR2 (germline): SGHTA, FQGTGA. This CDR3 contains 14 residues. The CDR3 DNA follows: TGTGCCAGCAGCTTGAGGCGGGAGGGCGGAGAGCAGTTCTTC. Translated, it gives CASSLRREGGEQFF.

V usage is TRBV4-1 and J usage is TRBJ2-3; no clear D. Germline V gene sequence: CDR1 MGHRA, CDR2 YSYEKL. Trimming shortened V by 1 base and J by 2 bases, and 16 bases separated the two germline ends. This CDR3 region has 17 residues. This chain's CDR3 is CASSQGRSAVATDTQYF. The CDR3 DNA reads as TGCGCCAGCAGCCAAGGGCGATCGGCTGTAGCCACAGATACGCAGTATTTT.

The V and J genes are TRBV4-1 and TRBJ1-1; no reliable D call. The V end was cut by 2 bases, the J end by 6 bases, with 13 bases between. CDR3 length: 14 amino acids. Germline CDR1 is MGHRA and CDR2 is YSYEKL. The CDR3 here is CASSQLGARAEAFF. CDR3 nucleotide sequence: TGCGCCAGCAGCCAACTTGGTGCTAGGGCTGAAGCTTTCTTT.

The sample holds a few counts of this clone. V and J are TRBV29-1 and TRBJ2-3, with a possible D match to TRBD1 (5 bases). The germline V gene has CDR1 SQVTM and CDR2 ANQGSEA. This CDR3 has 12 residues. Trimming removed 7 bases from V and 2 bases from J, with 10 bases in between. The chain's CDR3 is CSASDTTDTQYF. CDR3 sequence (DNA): TGCAGCGCGTCGGACACCACAGATACGCAGTATTTT.

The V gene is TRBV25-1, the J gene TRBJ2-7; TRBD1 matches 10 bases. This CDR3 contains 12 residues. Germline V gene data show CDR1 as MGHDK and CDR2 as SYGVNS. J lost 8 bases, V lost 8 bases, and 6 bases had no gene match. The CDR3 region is CASSPGQGKQYF. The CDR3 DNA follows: TGTGCCAGCTCTCCGGGACAGGGGAAGCAGTACTTC.

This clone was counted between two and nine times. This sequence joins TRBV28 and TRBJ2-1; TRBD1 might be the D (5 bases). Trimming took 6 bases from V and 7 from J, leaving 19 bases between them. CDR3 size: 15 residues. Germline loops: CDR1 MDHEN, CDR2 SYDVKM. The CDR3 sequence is CASSPGFGLRNEQFF. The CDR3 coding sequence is TGTGCCAGCAGCCCAGGGTTTGGTCTACGGAATGAGCAGTTCTTC. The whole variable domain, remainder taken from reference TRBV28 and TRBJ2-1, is DVKVTQSSRYLVKRTGEKVFLECVQDMDHENMFWYRQDPGLGLRLIYFSYDVKMKEKGDIPEGYSVSREKKERFSLILESASTNQTSMYLCASSPGFGLRNEQFFGPGTRLTVL.

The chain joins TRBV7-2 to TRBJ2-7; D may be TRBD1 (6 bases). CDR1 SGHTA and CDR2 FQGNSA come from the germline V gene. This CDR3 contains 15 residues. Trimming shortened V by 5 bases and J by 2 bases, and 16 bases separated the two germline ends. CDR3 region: CASSLTPRDTYEQYF. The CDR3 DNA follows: TGTGCCAGCAGCCTTACCCCTCGGGACACCTACGAGCAGTACTTC. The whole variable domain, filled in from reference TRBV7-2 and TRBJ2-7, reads GAGVSQSPSNKVTEKGKDVELRCDPISGHTALYWYRQSLGQGLEFLIYFQGNSAPDKSGLPSDRFSAERTGGSVSTLTIQRTQQEDSAVYLCASSLTPRDTYEQYFGPGTRLTVT.

CDR3 nucleotides: TGTGCCACTTCCGGGACTAGCGTAGATACGCAGTATTTT. It is translated as CATSGTSVDTQYF. V usage is TRBV7-9 and J usage is TRBJ2-3, with 10 nucleotides matching TRBD2. The ends lost 10 bases at V and 5 bases at J; junction bases unmatched: 6. The CDR3 has 13 amino acids. Germline V gene sequence: CDR1 SEHNR, CDR2 FQNEAQ (reference sequence).

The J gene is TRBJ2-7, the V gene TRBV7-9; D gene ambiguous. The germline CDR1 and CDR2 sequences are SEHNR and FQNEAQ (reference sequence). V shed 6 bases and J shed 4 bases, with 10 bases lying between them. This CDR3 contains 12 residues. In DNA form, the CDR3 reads TGTGCCAGCAGATTTGACGGGTACGAGCAGTACTTC. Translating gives CASRFDGYEQYF. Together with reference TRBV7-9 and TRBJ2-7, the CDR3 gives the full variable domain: DTGVSQNPRHKITKRGQNVTFRCDPISEHNRLYWYRQTLGQGPEFLTYFQNEAQLEKSRLLSDRFSAERPKGSFSTLEIQRTEQGDSAMYLCASRFDGYEQYFGPGTRLTVT.

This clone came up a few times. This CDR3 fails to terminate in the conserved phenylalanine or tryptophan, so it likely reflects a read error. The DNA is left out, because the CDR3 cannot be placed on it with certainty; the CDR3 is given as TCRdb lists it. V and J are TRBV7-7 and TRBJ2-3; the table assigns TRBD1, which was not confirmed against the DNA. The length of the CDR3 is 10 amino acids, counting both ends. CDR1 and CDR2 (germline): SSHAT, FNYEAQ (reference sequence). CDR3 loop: CASSSYPGGA.

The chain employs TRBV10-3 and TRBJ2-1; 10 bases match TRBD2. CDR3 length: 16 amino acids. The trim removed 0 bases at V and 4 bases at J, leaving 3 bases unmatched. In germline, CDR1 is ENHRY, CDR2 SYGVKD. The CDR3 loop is CAISESRTSGYNEQFF. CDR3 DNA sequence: TGTGCCATCAGTGAGTCGCGGACTAGCGGATACAATGAGCAGTTCTTC.

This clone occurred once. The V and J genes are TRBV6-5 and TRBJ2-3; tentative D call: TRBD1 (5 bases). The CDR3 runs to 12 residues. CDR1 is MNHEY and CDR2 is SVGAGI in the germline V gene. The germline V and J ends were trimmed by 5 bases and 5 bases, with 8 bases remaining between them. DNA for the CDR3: TGTGCCAGCAGTCAGGGAAGAGATACGCAGTATTTT. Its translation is CASSQGRDTQYF.

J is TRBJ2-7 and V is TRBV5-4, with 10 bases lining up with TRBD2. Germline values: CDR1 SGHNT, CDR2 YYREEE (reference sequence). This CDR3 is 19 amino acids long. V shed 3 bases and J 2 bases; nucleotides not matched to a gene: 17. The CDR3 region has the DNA TGTGCCAGCAGCTCCACCGGGACATGGTGGACTAGCGGAGCCTACGAGCAGTACTTC. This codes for CASSSTGTWWTSGAYEQYF. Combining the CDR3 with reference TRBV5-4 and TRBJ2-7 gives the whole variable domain ETGVTQSPTHLIKTRGQQVTLRCSSQSGHNTVSWYQQALGQGPQFIFQYYREEENGRGNFPPRFSGLQFPNYSSELNVNALELDDSALYLCASSSTGTWWTSGAYEQYFGPGTRLTVT.

The CDR3 DNA reads TGCGCCAGCAGCTTGTTGGCTAGCGGGAGCACAGATACGCAGTATTTT. The encoded protein is CASSLLASGSTDTQYF. The chain links TRBV5-1 to TRBJ2-3; 8 bases match TRBD2. Trimming cost V 1 base and J 0 bases; bases outside gene matches: 4. The CDR3 runs 16 residues. Germline CDR1 and CDR2: SGHRS and YFSETQ.